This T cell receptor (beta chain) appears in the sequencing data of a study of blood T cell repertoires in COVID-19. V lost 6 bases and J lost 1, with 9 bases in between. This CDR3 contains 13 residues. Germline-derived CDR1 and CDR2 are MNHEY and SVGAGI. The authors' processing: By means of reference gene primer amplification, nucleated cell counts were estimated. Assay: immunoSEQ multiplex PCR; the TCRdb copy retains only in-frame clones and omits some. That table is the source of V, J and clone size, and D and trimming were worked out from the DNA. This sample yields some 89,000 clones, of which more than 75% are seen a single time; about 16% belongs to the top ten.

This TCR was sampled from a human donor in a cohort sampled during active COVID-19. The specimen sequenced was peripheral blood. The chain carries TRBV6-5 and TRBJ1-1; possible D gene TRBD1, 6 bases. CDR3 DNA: TGTGCCAGCAGAAGGACAGAGAACACTGAAGCTTTCTTT. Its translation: CASRRTENTEAFF.